This T cell receptor (beta chain) was obtained from a study of shared clonotypes between healthy human individuals. Measured with immunoSEQ multiplex PCR; TCRdb has only the in-frame clones, and not every one. This sample has more than 150,000 clones, with roughly 93% found just once. This clone was seen once. The CDR3 contains 16 residues. Germline CDR1 is SNHLY and CDR2 is FYNNEI. V shed 3 bases, J shed 2 bases, and the junction held 9 bases outside the gene matches. This clonotype was obtained from a woman in her 30s in good health. The sequenced material came from naive CD4+ T cells sorted from blood. Subset reported: CD45RA+ positively selected. This chain connects TRBV2 to TRBJ2-7; 8 bases map to TRBD1. This CDR3 reads CASSDPGQATTYEQYF. The CDR3, as DNA: TGTGCCAGCAGTGATCCGGGACAGGCTACGACCTACGAGCAGTACTTC.